The TCR beta chain described here comes from a study of blood T cell repertoires in COVID-19. Sequenced by immunoSEQ multiplex PCR; TCRdb stores in-frame clones only, minus some. This sample has around 80,000 clones; about four fifths occur once, and the top ten carry about a fifth. There are 15 residues in the CDR3. Germline CDR1 is SGHRS and CDR2 is YFSETQ. Trimming took 4 bases from V and 0 from J; bases not matched to a gene: 3. The V gene is TRBV5-1, the J gene TRBJ2-2; 7 nucleotides agree with TRBD1. Sequencing used peripheral blood. The sequence came from a woman older than 75 with active or convalescent COVID-19. CDR3: CASSVQGANTGELFF. CDR3 nucleotide sequence: TGCGCCAGCAGCGTTCAGGGGGCGAACACCGGGGAGCTGTTTTTT.